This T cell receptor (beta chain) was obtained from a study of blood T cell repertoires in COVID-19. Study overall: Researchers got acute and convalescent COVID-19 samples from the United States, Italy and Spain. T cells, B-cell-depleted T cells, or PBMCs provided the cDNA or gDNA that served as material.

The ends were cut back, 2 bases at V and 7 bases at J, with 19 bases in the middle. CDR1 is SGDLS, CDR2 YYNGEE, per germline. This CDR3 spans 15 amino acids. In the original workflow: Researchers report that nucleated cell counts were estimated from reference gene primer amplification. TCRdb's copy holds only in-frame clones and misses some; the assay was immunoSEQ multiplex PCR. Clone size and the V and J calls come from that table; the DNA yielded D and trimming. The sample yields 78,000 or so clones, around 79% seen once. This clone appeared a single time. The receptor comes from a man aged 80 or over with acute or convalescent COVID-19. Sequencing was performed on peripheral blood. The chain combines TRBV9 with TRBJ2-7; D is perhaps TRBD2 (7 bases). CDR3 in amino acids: CASSVSVGGPGEQYF. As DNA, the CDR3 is TGTGCCAGCAGCGTGTCTGTGGGGGGGCCAGGAGAGCAGTACTTC.